This T cell receptor (beta chain) came from a study of graft-versus-host responses after intestinal transplantation. Across the whole study: All of the recipients had induction that used anti-thymocyte globulin, then tacrolimus and steroids for around three years.

The CDR3 is 15 residues long. Germline V gives CDR1 SGDLS, CDR2 YYNGEE. J was trimmed by 7 bases and V by 0 bases; bases with no gene match: 7. As concerns this clone: What it binds is not known.

Method: immunoSEQ multiplex PCR; TCRdb's copy keeps in-frame clones and lacks some. Here the sample spans 50,000 to 80,000 clones, around nine tenths being singletons. The chain uses TRBV9 and TRBJ2-3; 8 bases map to TRBD2. The sample in question was unstimulated CD8+ T cells sorted from spleen or lymph node cells, obtained before transplant. This TCR came from a human donor who was the organ donor for an intestinal transplant. The CDR3 sequence is CASSVGDGRGYTQYF. The CDR3 DNA reads as TGTGCCAGCAGCGTAGGTGACGGGAGGGGGTATACGCAGTATTTT.